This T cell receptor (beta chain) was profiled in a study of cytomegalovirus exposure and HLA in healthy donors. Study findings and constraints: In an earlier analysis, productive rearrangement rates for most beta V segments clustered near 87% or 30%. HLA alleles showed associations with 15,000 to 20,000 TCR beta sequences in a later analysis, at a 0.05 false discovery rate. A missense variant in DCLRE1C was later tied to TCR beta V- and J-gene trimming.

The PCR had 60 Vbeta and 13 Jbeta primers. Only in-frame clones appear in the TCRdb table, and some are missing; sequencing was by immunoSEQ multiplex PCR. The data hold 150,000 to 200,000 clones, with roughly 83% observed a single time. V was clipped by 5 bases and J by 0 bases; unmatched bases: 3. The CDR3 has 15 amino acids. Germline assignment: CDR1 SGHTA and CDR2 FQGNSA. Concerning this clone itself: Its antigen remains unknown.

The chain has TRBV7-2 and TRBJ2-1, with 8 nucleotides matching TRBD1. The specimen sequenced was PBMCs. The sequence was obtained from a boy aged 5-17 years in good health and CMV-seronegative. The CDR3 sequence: CASSNTGGSYNEQFF. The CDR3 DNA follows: TGTGCCAGCAGCAACACAGGGGGCTCCTACAATGAGCAGTTCTTC. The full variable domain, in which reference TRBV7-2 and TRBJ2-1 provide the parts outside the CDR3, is GAGVSQSPSNKVTEKGKDVELRCDPISGHTALYWYRQSLGQGLEFLIYFQGNSAPDKSGLPSDRFSAERTGGSVSTLTIQRTQQEDSAVYLCASSNTGGSYNEQFFGPGTRLTVL.